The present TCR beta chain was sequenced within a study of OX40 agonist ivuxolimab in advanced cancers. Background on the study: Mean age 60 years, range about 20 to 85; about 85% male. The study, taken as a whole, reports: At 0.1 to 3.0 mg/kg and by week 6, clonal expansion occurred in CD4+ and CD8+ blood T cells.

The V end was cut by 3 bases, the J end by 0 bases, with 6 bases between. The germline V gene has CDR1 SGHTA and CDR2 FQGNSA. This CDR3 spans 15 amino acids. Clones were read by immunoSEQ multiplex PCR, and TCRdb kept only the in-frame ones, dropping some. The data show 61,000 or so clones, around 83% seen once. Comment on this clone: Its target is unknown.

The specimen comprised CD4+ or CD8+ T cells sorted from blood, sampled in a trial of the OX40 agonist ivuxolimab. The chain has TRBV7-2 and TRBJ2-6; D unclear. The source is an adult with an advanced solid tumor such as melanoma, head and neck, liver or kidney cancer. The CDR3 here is CASSLVFSGANVLTF. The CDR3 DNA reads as TGTGCCAGCAGCTTGGTATTCTCTGGGGCCAACGTCCTGACTTTC.